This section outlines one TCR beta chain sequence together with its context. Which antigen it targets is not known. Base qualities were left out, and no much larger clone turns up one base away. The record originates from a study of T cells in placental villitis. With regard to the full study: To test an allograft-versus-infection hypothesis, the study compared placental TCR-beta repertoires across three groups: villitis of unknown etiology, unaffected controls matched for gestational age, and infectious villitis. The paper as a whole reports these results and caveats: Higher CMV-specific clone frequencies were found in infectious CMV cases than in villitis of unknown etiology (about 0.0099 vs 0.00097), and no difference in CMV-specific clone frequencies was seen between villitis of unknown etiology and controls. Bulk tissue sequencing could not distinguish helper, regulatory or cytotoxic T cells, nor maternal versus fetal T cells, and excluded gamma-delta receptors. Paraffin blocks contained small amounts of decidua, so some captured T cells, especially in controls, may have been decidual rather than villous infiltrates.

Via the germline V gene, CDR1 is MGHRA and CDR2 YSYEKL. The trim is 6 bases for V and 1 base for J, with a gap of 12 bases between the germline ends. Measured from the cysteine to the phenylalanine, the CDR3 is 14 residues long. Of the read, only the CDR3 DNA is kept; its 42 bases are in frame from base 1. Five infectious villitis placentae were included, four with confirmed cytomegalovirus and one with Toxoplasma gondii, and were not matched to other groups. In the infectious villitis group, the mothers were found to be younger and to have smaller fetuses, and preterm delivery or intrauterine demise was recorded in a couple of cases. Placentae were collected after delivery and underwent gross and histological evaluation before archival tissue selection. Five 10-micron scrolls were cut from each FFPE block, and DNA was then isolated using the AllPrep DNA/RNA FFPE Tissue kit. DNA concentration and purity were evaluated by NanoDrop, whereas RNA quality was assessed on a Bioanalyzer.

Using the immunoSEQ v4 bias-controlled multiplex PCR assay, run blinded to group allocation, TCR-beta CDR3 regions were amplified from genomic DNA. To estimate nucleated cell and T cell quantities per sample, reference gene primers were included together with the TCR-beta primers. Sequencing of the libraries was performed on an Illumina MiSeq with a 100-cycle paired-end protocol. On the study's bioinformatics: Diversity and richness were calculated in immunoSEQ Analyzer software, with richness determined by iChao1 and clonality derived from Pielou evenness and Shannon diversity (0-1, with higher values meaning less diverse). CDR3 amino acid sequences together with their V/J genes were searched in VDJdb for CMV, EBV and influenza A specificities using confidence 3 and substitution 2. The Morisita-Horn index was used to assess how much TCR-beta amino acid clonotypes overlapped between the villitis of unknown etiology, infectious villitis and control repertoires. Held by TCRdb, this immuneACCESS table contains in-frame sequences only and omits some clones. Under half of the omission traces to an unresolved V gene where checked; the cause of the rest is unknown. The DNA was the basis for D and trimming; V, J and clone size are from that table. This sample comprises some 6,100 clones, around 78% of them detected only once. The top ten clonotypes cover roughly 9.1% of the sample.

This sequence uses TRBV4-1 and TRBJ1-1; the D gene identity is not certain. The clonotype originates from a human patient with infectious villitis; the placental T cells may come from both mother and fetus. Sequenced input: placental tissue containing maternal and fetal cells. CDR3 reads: CASRHRVKNTEAFF. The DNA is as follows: TGCGCCAGCAGACATAGGGTAAAGAACACTGAAGCTTTCTTT.